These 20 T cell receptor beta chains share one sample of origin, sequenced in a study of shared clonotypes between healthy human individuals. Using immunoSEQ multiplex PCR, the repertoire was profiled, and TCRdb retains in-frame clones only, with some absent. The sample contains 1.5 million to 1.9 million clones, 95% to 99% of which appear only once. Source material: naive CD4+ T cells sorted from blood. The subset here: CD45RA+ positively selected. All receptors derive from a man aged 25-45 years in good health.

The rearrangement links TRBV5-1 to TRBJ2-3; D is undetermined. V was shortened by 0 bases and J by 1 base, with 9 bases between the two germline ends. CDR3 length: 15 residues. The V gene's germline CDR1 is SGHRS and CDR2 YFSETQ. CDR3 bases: TGCGCCAGCAGCTTGGGGAGCTTCGGCACAGATACGCAGTATTTT. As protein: CASSLGSFGTDTQYF.

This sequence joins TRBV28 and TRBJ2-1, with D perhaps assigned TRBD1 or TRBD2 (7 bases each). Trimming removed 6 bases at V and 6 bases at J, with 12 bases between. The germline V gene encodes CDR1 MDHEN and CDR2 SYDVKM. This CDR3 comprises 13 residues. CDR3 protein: CASSRGGSNEQFF. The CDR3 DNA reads TGTGCCAGCAGCAGGGGGGGTAGCAATGAGCAGTTCTTC.

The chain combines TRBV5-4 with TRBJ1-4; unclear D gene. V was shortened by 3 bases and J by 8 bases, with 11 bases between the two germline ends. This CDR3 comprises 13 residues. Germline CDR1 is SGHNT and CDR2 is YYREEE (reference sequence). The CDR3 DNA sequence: TGTGCCAGCAGCTATTCCGCCCGGGAAAAACTGTTTTTT. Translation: CASSYSAREKLFF.

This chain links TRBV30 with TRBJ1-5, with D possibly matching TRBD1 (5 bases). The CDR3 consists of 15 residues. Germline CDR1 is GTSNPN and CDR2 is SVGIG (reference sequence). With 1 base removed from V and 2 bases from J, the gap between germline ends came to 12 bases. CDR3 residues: CAWSAGTQGNQPQHF. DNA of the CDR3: TGTGCCTGGAGTGCCGGGACCCAGGGCAATCAGCCCCAGCATTTT.

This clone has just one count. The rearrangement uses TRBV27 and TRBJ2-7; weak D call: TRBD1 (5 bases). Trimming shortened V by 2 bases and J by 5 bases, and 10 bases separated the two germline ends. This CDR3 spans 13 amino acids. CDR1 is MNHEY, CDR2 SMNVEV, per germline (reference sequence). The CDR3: CASSLQGTDEQYF. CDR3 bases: TGTGCCAGCAGTTTACAGGGAACGGACGAGCAGTACTTC.

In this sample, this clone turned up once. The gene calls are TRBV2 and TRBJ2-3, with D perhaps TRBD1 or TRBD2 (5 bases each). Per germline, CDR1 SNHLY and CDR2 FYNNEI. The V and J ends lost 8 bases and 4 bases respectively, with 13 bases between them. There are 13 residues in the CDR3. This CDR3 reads CASGARDADTQYF. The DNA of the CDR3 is TGTGCCAGCGGGGCTCGGGACGCAGATACGCAGTATTTT.

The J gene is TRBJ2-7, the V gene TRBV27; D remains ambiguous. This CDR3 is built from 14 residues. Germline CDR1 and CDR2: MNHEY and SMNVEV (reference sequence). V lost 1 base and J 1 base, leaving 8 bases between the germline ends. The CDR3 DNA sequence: TGTGCCAGCAGTTTATGGACCGAATCCTACGAGCAGTACTTC. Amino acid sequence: CASSLWTESYEQYF.

The CDR3 protein is CSVRETGADTQYF. CDR3 coding DNA: TGCAGCGTTAGGGAGACAGGGGCAGATACGCAGTATTTT. This chain connects TRBV29-1 to TRBJ2-3; 8 bases are shared with TRBD1. V lost 5 bases and J lost 4; bases outside the gene matches: 5. CDR3 size: 13 residues. Per germline, CDR1 SQVTM and CDR2 ANQGSEA.

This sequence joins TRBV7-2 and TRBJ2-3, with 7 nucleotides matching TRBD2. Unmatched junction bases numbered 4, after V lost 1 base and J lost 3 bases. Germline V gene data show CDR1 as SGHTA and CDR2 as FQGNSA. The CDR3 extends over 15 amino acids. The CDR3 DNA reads TGTGCCAGCAGCTTAGAATGGGGAGGGACAGATACGCAGTATTTT. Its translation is CASSLEWGGTDTQYF.

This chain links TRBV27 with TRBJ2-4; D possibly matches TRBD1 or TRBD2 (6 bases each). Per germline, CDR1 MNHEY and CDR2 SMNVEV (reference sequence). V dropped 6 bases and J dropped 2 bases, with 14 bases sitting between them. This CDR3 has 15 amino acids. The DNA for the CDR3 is TGTGCCAGCAGGGACTCTGGGGGGCCCAAAAACATTCAGTACTTC. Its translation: CASRDSGGPKNIQYF.

The CDR3 DNA reads TGTGCCAGCAGCGTAGCGGTGGTAGCTAGGGATGAGCAGTTCTTC. This sequence encodes CASSVAVVARDEQFF. This sequence joins TRBV9 and TRBJ2-1, with no clear D. In germline, CDR1 is SGDLS, CDR2 YYNGEE. Trimming left V 0 bases short and J 8 bases short, with 15 bases between. The CDR3 loop spans 15 amino acids.

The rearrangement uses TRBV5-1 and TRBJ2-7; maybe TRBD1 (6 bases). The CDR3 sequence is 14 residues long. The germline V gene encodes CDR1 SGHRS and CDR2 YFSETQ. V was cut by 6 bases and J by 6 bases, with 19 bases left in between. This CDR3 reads CASNNQGPSGEQYF. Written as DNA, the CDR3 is TGCGCCAGCAATAACCAGGGGCCGTCGGGCGAGCAGTACTTC. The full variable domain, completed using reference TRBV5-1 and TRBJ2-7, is KAGVTQTPRYLIKTRGQQVTLSCSPISGHRSVSWYQQTPGQGLQFLFEYFSETQRNKGNFPGRFSGRQFSNSRSEMNVSTLELGDSALYLCASNNQGPSGEQYFGPGTRLTVT.

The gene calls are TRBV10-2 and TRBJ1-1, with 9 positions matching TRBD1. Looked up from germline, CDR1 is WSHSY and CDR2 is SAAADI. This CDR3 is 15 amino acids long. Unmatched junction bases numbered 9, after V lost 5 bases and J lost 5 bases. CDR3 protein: CASSSVQGAGTEAFF. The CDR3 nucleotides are TGCGCCAGCAGTTCAGTACAGGGGGCAGGGACTGAAGCTTTCTTT.

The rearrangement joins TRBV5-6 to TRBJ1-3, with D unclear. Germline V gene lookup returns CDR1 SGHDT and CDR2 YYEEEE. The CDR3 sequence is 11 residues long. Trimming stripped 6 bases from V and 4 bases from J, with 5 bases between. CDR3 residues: CASIQGNTIYF. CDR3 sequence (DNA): TGTGCCAGCATACAGGGAAACACCATATATTTT.

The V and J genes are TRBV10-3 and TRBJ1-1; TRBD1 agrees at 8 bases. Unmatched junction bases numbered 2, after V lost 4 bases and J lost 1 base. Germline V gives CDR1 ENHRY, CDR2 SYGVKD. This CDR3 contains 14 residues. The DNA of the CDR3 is TGTGCCATCAGTGGGACAGGGAAGAACACTGAAGCTTTCTTT. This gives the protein CAISGTGKNTEAFF.

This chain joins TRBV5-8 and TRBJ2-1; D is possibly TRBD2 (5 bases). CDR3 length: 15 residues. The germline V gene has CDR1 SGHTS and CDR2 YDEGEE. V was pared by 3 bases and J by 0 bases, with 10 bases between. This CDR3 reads CASSSGSNSYNEQFF. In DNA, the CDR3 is TGTGCCAGCAGCTCGGGATCGAACTCCTACAATGAGCAGTTCTTC.

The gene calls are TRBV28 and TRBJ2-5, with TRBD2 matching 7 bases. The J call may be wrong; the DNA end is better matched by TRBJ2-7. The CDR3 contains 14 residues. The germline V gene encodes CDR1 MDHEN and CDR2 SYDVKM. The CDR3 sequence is CASSSLGRDYEQYF. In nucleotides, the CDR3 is TGTGCCAGCAGTTCGCTGGGGAGGGATTACGAGCAGTACTTC.

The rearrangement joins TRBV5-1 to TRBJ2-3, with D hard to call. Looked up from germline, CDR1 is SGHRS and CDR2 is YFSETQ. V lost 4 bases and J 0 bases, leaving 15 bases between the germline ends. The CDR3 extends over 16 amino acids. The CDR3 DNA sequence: TGCGCCAGCAGCCTGATGGCGCAAACTAGCACAGATACGCAGTATTTT. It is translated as CASSLMAQTSTDTQYF.

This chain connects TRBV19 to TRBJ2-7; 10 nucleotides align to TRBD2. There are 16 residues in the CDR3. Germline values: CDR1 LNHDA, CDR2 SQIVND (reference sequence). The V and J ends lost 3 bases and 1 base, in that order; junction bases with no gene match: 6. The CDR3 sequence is CASSISSGRASYEQYF. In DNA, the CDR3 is TGTGCCAGTAGTATTTCAAGCGGGAGGGCGTCCTACGAGCAGTACTTC.

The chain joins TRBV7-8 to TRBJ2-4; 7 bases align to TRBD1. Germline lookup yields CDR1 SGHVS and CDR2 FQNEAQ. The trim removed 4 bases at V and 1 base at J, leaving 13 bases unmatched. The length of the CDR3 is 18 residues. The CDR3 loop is CASSSLEGAPVAKNIQYF. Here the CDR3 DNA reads TGTGCCAGCAGCTCTCTCGAGGGGGCCCCAGTGGCCAAAAACATTCAGTACTTC.